Following are 27 T cell receptor beta chains from one sample sequenced in a study of regulatory T cells in long-lasting Graves disease. Described time point: newly diagnosed GD, antithyroid drugs for less than 3 months. PBMCs were the source of the RNA used for TCR sequencing. Both iRepertoire HTBI primers and Arm-PCR of CDR3 regions were used to build the TCR beta libraries. TCRdb fed the multiplex PCR reads into MiXCR, producing one record per CDR3 protein. The sample includes about 470,000 distinct CDR3 sequences, under 20% of them seen just once. This sample also appeared in a second study, on T cells in Graves' hyperthyroidism and ophthalmopathy.

Sequencing used peripheral blood mononuclear cells (PBMCs), obtained at new diagnosis, from a patient treated with antithyroid drugs. These TCRs come from a man aged 40-49 years with Graves disease.

This clonotype was seen ten or more times. The V gene is TRBV12-3 or TRBV12-4, the J gene TRBJ2-1; 9 bases fit TRBD2. This CDR3 region has 17 residues. The V and J ends lost 6 bases and 6 bases, in that order; junction bases with no gene match: 15. In DNA form, the CDR3 reads TGTGCCAGCAGACCCCTTGGCCTTAGCGGGAGCGGCAATGAGCAGTTCTTC. It encodes CASRPLGLSGSGNEQFF.

The table lists this clonotype with a few counts. V is TRBV18 and J is TRBJ2-6; D not certain. Trimming took off 0 bases at V and 4 bases at J, with 4 bases between the two ends. The length of the CDR3 is 14 residues. Per germline, CDR1 KGHSH and CDR2 LQKENI. CDR3 loop: CASSPPGGANVLTF. The CDR3 region has the DNA TGTGCCAGCTCACCACCGGGGGGGGCCAACGTCCTGACTTTC. Full variable domain (rest looked up from reference TRBV18 and TRBJ2-6): NAGVMQNPRHLVRRRGQEARLRCSPMKGHSHVYWYRQLPEEGLKFMVYLQKENIIDESGMPKERFSAEFPKEGPSILRIQQVVRGDSAAYFCASSPPGGANVLTFGAGSRLTVL.

A few counts support this clonotype. CDR3 DNA: TGTGCCAGCAGCAGTGATCCCCACAGGCCAGACTCTGGGGCCAACGTCCTGACTTTC. Protein product: CASSSDPHRPDSGANVLTF. This chain connects TRBV9 to TRBJ2-6; D might be TRBD1 (5 bases). The CDR3 has 19 amino acids. The V end lost 4 bases, the J end lost 0 bases, and 20 bases lay between the germline ends. Germline V gene data show CDR1 as SGDLS and CDR2 as YYNGEE. The whole variable domain, remainder taken from reference TRBV9 and TRBJ2-6, is DSGVTQTPKHLITATGQRVTLRCSPRSGDLSVYWYQQSLDQGLQFLIQYYNGEERAKGNILERFSAQQFPDLHSELNLSSLELGDSALYFCASSSDPHRPDSGANVLTFGAGSRLTVL.

This clonotype was seen many times. CDR3 in amino acids: CASSDFWGDYGYTF. In DNA, the CDR3 is TGTGCCAGCAGTGACTTCTGGGGCGACTATGGCTACACCTTC. This chain joins TRBV2 and TRBJ1-2; TRBD1 might be the D (5 bases). The germline V gene encodes CDR1 SNHLY and CDR2 FYNNEI. The CDR3 spans 14 residues. Trimming left V 3 bases short and J 3 bases short, with 11 bases between.

Remarks on this clonotype: This may be a read error: a much more frequent sequence differs by one nucleotide. The CDR3 bases are TGTGCCAGCAGTGGTGTCAGGAGGTTCGAGCAGTACTTC. Translating gives CASSGVRRFEQYF. The J gene is TRBJ2-7, the V gene TRBV6-1; TRBD2 might be the D (5 bases). The CDR3 totals 13 residues. V lost 4 bases to trimming and J lost 6 bases, with 13 bases between them. Germline-derived CDR1 and CDR2 are MNHNS and SASEGT.

This clonotype occurred many times. This chain links TRBV12-3 or TRBV12-4 with TRBJ2-1; the D is unclear. V was clipped by 2 bases and J by 3 bases, with 11 bases between them. This CDR3 spans 15 amino acids. The CDR3 DNA reads as TGTGCCAGCAGTTTATGGATCGGAATCTACAATGAGCAGTTCTTC. Translated, it gives CASSLWIGIYNEQFF.

This clonotype was detected only a few times. With only one base between it and a far larger clone, this is likely a read error. The chain combines TRBV11-2 with TRBJ2-7; 9 nucleotides agree with TRBD2. The V gene's germline CDR1 is SGHAT and CDR2 FQNNGV. V was clipped by 3 bases and J by 7 bases; unmatched bases: 10. The CDR3 runs 15 residues. The CDR3 here is CASSFFSGGSNEQYF. CDR3 DNA sequence: TGTGCCAGCAGCTTTTTTAGCGGGGGATCCAATGAGCAGTACTTC.

The table lists this clonotype with many counts. The chain links TRBV12-3 or TRBV12-4 to TRBJ1-1; D perhaps matches TRBD1 (5 bases). The CDR3 is 13 amino acids. The ends were cut back, 4 bases at V and 4 bases at J, with 10 bases in the middle. CDR3 DNA: TGTGCCAGCAGTTCGGGGGGTTTCACTGAAGCTTTCTTT. Protein sequence: CASSSGGFTEAFF.

On this clonotype: One end of the junction varies from germline; a read error may be responsible. The chain employs TRBV3-1 and TRBJ2-5; TRBD2 agrees at 16 bases. Germline CDR1 reads LGHDT; CDR2 reads YNNKEL (reference sequence). The CDR3 has 18 amino acids. CDR3 residues: CASSQEGLAGGYQETQYF. The CDR3 nucleotides read TGTGCCAGCAGTCAAGAGGGACTAGCGGGAGGGTACCAAGAGACCCAGTACTTC.

Many counts were recorded for this clonotype. The chain couples TRBV20-1 to TRBJ2-7; no clear D gene. Trimming left V 6 bases short and J 5 bases short, with 20 bases between. The CDR3 sequence is 14 residues long. Germline CDR1 DFQATT, CDR2 SNEGSKA (reference sequence). The CDR3 sequence: CSAMGGPRADEQYF. The CDR3 DNA reads TGCAGTGCAATGGGTGGGCCTCGGGCGGACGAGCAGTACTTC.

This clonotype has ten or more counts. The gene calls are TRBV28 and TRBJ2-6; D is undetermined. From germline, CDR1 is MDHEN and CDR2 SYDVKM. CDR3 size: 15 residues. V lost 3 bases and J lost 0, with 6 bases in between. CDR3 sequence: CASSFAGSGANVLTF. The CDR3 nucleotides read TGTGCCAGCAGTTTTGCAGGCTCTGGGGCCAACGTCCTGACTTTC.

This clonotype was observed many times. In DNA form, the CDR3 reads TGTGCCAGCTCACCAGGCGCCTACAATGAGCAGTTCTTC. Translated: CASSPGAYNEQFF. This chain connects TRBV18 to TRBJ2-1; D not resolved. This CDR3 has 13 amino acids. Germline values: CDR1 KGHSH, CDR2 LQKENI. V lost 2 bases and J 2 bases, leaving 4 bases between the germline ends.

This clonotype was counted many times. The chain recombines TRBV11-3 with TRBJ2-1; TRBD2 might be the D (6 bases). CDR3 length equals 11 residues. Trimming took off 5 bases at V and 10 bases at J, with 9 bases between the two ends. Germline CDR1 SGHNT, CDR2 YENEEA. The chain's CDR3 is CASSDGREQFF. Here the CDR3 DNA reads TGTGCCAGCAGCGACGGGAGAGAGCAGTTCTTC.

Ten or more counts support this clonotype. The chain has TRBV28 and TRBJ2-7; 8 bases line up with TRBD2. Trimming cost V 7 bases and J 4 bases; bases outside gene matches: 21. CDR1 MDHEN and CDR2 SYDVKM come from the germline V gene. The CDR3 spans 18 residues. The CDR3 coding sequence is TGTGCCAGCACCACCCTTATCTCTGAGGCTAGCGGGTCGTACGAGCAGTACTTC. Its translation: CASTTLISEASGSYEQYF. The full variable domain, with the rest looked up from reference TRBV28 and TRBJ2-7, is DVKVTQSSRYLVKRTGEKVFLECVQDMDHENMFWYRQDPGLGLRLIYFSYDVKMKEKGDIPEGYSVSREKKERFSLILESASTNQTSMYLCASTTLISEASGSYEQYFGPGTRLTVT.

This chain links TRBV2 with TRBJ1-3; 8 nucleotides agree with TRBD1. CDR3 size: 15 residues. CDR1 and CDR2 from the germline V gene are SNHLY and FYNNEI. V shed 6 bases and J 2 bases; nucleotides not matched to a gene: 6. The chain's CDR3 is CASRAGTGAGNTIYF. The CDR3 DNA is TGTGCCAGCAGAGCTGGGACAGGTGCTGGAAACACCATATATTTT.

Only a few counts were recorded for this clonotype. This sequence joins TRBV18 and TRBJ2-5; maybe TRBD2 (6 bases). V was cut by 2 bases and J by 2 bases, with 12 bases left in between. Germline loops: CDR1 KGHSH, CDR2 LQKENI. The CDR3 runs to 15 residues. This chain's CDR3 is CASSPSSEVQETQYF. CDR3 nucleotide sequence: TGTGCCAGCTCACCATCTAGCGAGGTACAAGAGACCCAGTACTTC.

This clonotype was counted at least ten times. This chain joins TRBV5-1 and TRBJ2-1, with D perhaps TRBD1 or TRBD2 (6 bases each). The V and J ends lost 4 bases and 7 bases respectively, with 24 bases between them. Germline CDR1 SGHRS, CDR2 YFSETQ. The CDR3 spans 17 residues. The CDR3 is CASSRGPETLGNNEQFF. Here the CDR3 DNA reads TGCGCCAGCAGCCGGGGGCCTGAGACCCTGGGGAATAATGAGCAGTTCTTC. Supplemented by reference TRBV5-1 and TRBJ2-1, the full variable domain reads KAGVTQTPRYLIKTRGQQVTLSCSPISGHRSVSWYQQTPGQGLQFLFEYFSETQRNKGNFPGRFSGRQFSNSRSEMNVSTLELGDSALYLCASSRGPETLGNNEQFFGPGTRLTVL.

This clonotype was recorded at least ten times. The V call is TRBV2, the J call TRBJ2-7; no clear D gene. V shed 6 bases and J shed 1 base, with 13 bases lying between them. This CDR3 comprises 14 residues. CDR1 and CDR2 from the germline V gene are SNHLY and FYNNEI. DNA of the CDR3: TGTGCCAGCAGAGACACAACCTATTCCTACGAGCAGTACTTC. Protein sequence: CASRDTTYSYEQYF.

This clonotype was observed a handful of times. The J gene is TRBJ2-1, the V gene TRBV20-1, with 8 bases aligning to TRBD2. The CDR3 sequence is 16 residues long. V shed 0 bases and J 8 bases; nucleotides not matched to a gene: 12. Looked up from germline, CDR1 is DFQATT and CDR2 is SNEGSKA (reference sequence). The CDR3 nucleotides read TGCAGTGCTAGAGATTTCCGGGAGGGCAGTCCGGATGAGCAGTTCTTC. Translated: CSARDFREGSPDEQFF.

The rearrangement links TRBV12-5 to TRBJ2-1, with unresolved D. CDR3 length: 12 amino acids. Germline V gene sequence: CDR1 LGHNT, CDR2 FRNRAP. V was trimmed by 6 bases and J by 8 bases, leaving 11 bases between them. The CDR3 loop is CASGASVYEQFF. The CDR3 DNA is TGTGCTAGTGGGGCCTCCGTTTATGAGCAGTTCTTC.

The V call is TRBV3-1, the J call TRBJ2-7; 8 bases fit TRBD1. The CDR3 spans 15 residues. Germline CDR1 reads LGHDT; CDR2 reads YNNKEL (reference sequence). The V and J ends lost 4 bases and 4 bases, in that order; junction bases with no gene match: 9. CDR3 DNA: TGTGCCAGCAGCCTAGACAGGGGAGCTGGATACGAGCAGTACTTC. It yields the protein CASSLDRGAGYEQYF.

Of note for this clonotype: A read error may explain this, as a much larger clone is one base away. This chain joins TRBV28 and TRBJ2-3; the match to TRBD2 covers 9 bases. From germline, CDR1 is MDHEN and CDR2 SYDVKM. The length of the CDR3 is 13 residues. The CDR3 region has the DNA TGTGCAACCCGGCGGGAGGGCACAGGTACGCAGTATTTT. This encodes CATRREGTGTQYF.

This clonotype appeared many times. This rearrangement joins TRBV6-1 to TRBJ2-3; tentatively, D is TRBD1 or TRBD2 (5 bases each). CDR3 size: 15 residues. V was cut by 4 bases and J by 0 bases, with 11 bases left in between. Germline V CDR1 and CDR2: MNHNS, SASEGT. CDR3 nucleotide sequence: TGTGCCAGCAGTGGCCGGGACCATAGCACAGATACGCAGTATTTT. Translating it yields CASSGRDHSTDTQYF.

This clonotype was picked up a small number of times. The CDR3 region has the DNA TGCAGTGCTCCCCGGGACAACTCCTACAATGAGCAGTTCTTC. Translating it yields CSAPRDNSYNEQFF. The chain is built from TRBV20-1 and TRBJ2-1; D perhaps matches TRBD1 (6 bases). The germline V gene encodes CDR1 DFQATT and CDR2 SNEGSKA (reference sequence). This CDR3 comprises 14 residues. Trimming took off 5 bases at V and 0 bases at J, with 11 bases between the two ends.

This clonotype was counted many times. The DNA of the CDR3 is TGTGCCAGCAGCGCAGGACAGGGGAGGACCTACGAGCAGTACTTC. Amino acid sequence: CASSAGQGRTYEQYF. V and J are TRBV7-9 and TRBJ2-7; 9 bases map to TRBD1. Losses at the gene ends were 5 bases for V and 2 bases for J; bases not matched to a gene: 7. The CDR3 extends over 15 amino acids. The germline CDR1 and CDR2 sequences are SEHNR and FQNEAQ (reference sequence).

Many counts were recorded for this clonotype. The rearrangement uses TRBV10-3 and TRBJ2-1, with 9 bases fitting TRBD2. Trimming cost V 6 bases and J 7 bases; bases outside gene matches: 10. This CDR3 is built from 15 residues. Germline assignment: CDR1 ENHRY and CDR2 SYGVKD. This CDR3 is CAIRELLAGENEQFF. As DNA, the CDR3 is TGTGCCATCAGGGAATTACTAGCGGGCGAAAATGAGCAGTTCTTC.

At least ten counts were recorded for this clonotype. The V and J genes are TRBV7-9 and TRBJ2-7, with 8 bases aligning to TRBD1. Germline trimming cut 3 bases from V and 5 bases from J; bases unmatched to any gene: 6. Germline V gene data show CDR1 as SEHNR and CDR2 as FQNEAQ (reference sequence). The CDR3 extends over 14 amino acids. The CDR3 here is CASSLDQGANEQYF. CDR3 DNA: TGTGCCAGCAGCTTGGACCAGGGGGCCAACGAGCAGTACTTC.